A single sample gave rise to the 30 T cell receptor beta chains below, sequenced in a study of B cell selection in AIRE deficiency (dated by TCRdb to about 2019). For sorting, conventional CD4 T cells were defined as CD4+CD127+ cells. The receptor library was made with the immunoSEQ multiplex PCR assay. Held by TCRdb, this immuneACCESS table contains in-frame sequences only and omits some clones. Under half of the omission traces to an unresolved V gene where checked; the cause of the rest is unknown. The sample table contains some 24,000 clones; only one count was recorded for 90% to 97% of them. 0.15% to 0.2% of the sample belongs to the ten largest clones. Sequenced sample: CD4+CD127+ conventional T cells sorted from PBMCs. Receptors originate from a human donor in good health.

CDR3 loop: CASRTFWRGSHTGELFF. CDR3 sequence (DNA): TGCGCCAGCAGAACTTTTTGGAGGGGGTCCCACACCGGGGAGCTGTTTTTT. This chain connects TRBV5-1 to TRBJ2-2, with D perhaps matching TRBD1 or TRBD2 (6 bases each). The CDR3 loop spans 17 amino acids. Trimming cost V 5 bases and J 3 bases, with 20 bases left between them. The germline CDR1 and CDR2 sequences are SGHRS and YFSETQ.

The J gene is TRBJ1-1, the V gene TRBV6-5; D call uncertain. In germline, CDR1 is MNHEY, CDR2 SVGAGI. This CDR3 contains 15 residues. With 1 base removed from V and 4 bases from J, the gap between germline ends came to 13 bases. CDR3 in DNA: TGTGCCAGCAGTTACTTGGGTCAGGAAGGCACTGAAGCTTTCTTT. Its protein product is CASSYLGQEGTEAFF.

The chain couples TRBV7-2 to TRBJ1-1, with D hard to call. Germline V CDR1 and CDR2: SGHTA, FQGNSA. There are 15 residues in the CDR3. Trimming shortened V by 1 base and J by 4 bases, and 13 bases separated the two germline ends. CDR3 coding DNA: TGTGCCAGCAGCTTAGAAGTCGCCCGTCGCACTGAAGCTTTCTTT. Its translation is CASSLEVARRTEAFF. Full variable domain (rest looked up from reference TRBV7-2 and TRBJ1-1): GAGVSQSPSNKVTEKGKDVELRCDPISGHTALYWYRQSLGQGLEFLIYFQGNSAPDKSGLPSDRFSAERTGGSVSTLTIQRTQQEDSAVYLCASSLEVARRTEAFFGQGTRLTVV.

The CDR3 region has the DNA TGTGCCAGCAGTTTCGGGACGGTGAACACTGAAGCTTTCTTT. Translation: CASSFGTVNTEAFF. J is TRBJ1-1 and V is TRBV27; possibly TRBD1 for D (5 bases). Germline CDR1 MNHEY, CDR2 SMNVEV (reference sequence). Trimming removed 3 bases from V and 0 bases from J, with 8 bases in between. The CDR3 is 14 residues long.

This rearrangement joins TRBV19 to TRBJ1-4; D remains unclear. Trimming removed 9 bases from V and 3 bases from J, with 11 bases in between. Per germline, CDR1 LNHDA and CDR2 SQIVND (reference sequence). The CDR3 runs to 13 residues. CDR3 in amino acids: CASTFGANEKLFF. The CDR3 DNA follows: TGTGCCAGCACCTTTGGGGCTAATGAAAAACTGTTTTTT.

V and J are TRBV15 and TRBJ1-1, with 8 nucleotides matching TRBD1. The germline gives CDR1 LNHNV, CDR2 YYDKDF (reference sequence). The CDR3 has 17 amino acids. J gave up 0 bases and V 1 base, and 7 bases lay outside the gene matches. This CDR3 reads CATSRADRGLMNTEAFF. CDR3 sequence (DNA): TGTGCCACCAGCAGAGCCGACAGGGGACTCATGAACACTGAAGCTTTCTTT.

The rearrangement links TRBV29-1 to TRBJ2-2, with 8 bases identical to TRBD1. Germline CDR1 SQVTM, CDR2 ANQGSEA. With 6 bases clipped from V and 7 bases from J, the junction kept 10 bases outside the gene matches. The CDR3 length is 14 residues. CDR3 DNA: TGCAGCGTGGGGGACAGGCCTGATAACGGGGAGCTGTTTTTT. Protein: CSVGDRPDNGELFF.

J is TRBJ1-3 and V is TRBV6-1; D unresolved. Trimming removed 5 bases at V and 0 bases at J, with 11 bases between. This CDR3 spans 15 amino acids. The V gene's germline CDR1 is MNHNS and CDR2 SASEGT. CDR3 sequence: CASSREANSGNTIYF. The CDR3 coding sequence is TGTGCCAGCAGTCGAGAGGCGAACTCTGGAAACACCATATATTTT.

The J gene is TRBJ1-5, the V gene TRBV18; TRBD1 is a possible D gene (6 bases). Between the trimmed V and J ends, which lost 4 bases and 5 bases, there was a span of 12 bases. CDR3 length equals 14 residues. The V gene's germline CDR1 is KGHSH and CDR2 LQKENI. CDR3 loop: CASSQDSGYQPQHF. The CDR3 DNA is TGTGCCAGCTCACAGGACAGTGGTTATCAGCCCCAGCATTTT.

The chain has TRBV5-5 and TRBJ1-1; D is uncertain. V lost 2 bases and J lost 4, with 12 bases in between. CDR1 and CDR2 (germline): SGHKS, YYEKEE (reference sequence). The CDR3 covers 14 residues. The CDR3 here is CASSFVGAATEAFF. CDR3 DNA: TGTGCCAGCAGCTTCGTGGGCGCTGCCACTGAAGCTTTCTTT. Together with reference TRBV5-5 and TRBJ1-1, the CDR3 gives the full variable domain: DAGVTQSPTHLIKTRGQQVTLRCSPISGHKSVSWYQQVLGQGPQFIFQYYEKEERGRGNFPDRFSARQFPNYSSELNVNALLLGDSALYLCASSFVGAATEAFFGQGTRLTVV.

The V and J genes are TRBV5-1 and TRBJ1-1; no clear D gene. V was cut by 4 bases and J by 1 base, with 11 bases left in between. Germline CDR1 is SGHRS and CDR2 is YFSETQ. The CDR3 runs to 14 residues. CDR3 DNA sequence: TGCGCCAGCAGCATACTTCACCAGAACACTGAAGCTTTCTTT. Protein sequence: CASSILHQNTEAFF.

V usage is TRBV18 and J usage is TRBJ1-4; 11 bases are shared with TRBD1. Unmatched junction bases numbered 1, after V lost 3 bases and J lost 7 bases. Germline V lookup: CDR1 KGHSH, CDR2 LQKENI. The CDR3 contains 14 residues. CDR3 bases: TGTGCCAGCTCACCGGGACAGGGGGTTGAAAAACTGTTTTTT. As protein: CASSPGQGVEKLFF.

The chain employs TRBV19 and TRBJ1-5; 7 bases align to TRBD1. Germline V gives CDR1 LNHDA, CDR2 SQIVND (reference sequence). CDR3 length: 14 residues. V trimming: 5 bases; J trimming: 4 bases; junction bases outside the gene matches: 5. The DNA for the CDR3 is TGTGCCAGTAGTCAAAACAGGGGTAATCAGCCCCAGCATTTT. This translates into CASSQNRGNQPQHF.

The gene calls are TRBV11-2 and TRBJ1-2; 8 nucleotides match TRBD1. V lost 5 bases, J lost 8 bases, and 7 bases stayed unmatched. In germline, CDR1 is SGHAT, CDR2 FQNNGV. The CDR3 is 13 amino acids. The CDR3 DNA is TGTGCCAGCAGCCAGGACAGGGTGAGCGGCTACACCTTC. It is translated as CASSQDRVSGYTF.

A few counts support this clone. V gene TRBV2 combines with J gene TRBJ2-1; 8 bases map to TRBD1. The CDR3 consists of 13 residues. Germline CDR1 is SNHLY and CDR2 is FYNNEI. J was trimmed by 5 bases and V by 6 bases; bases with no gene match: 3. In DNA form, the CDR3 reads TGTGCCAGCAGCGAGGACAGGGACAATGAGCAGTTCTTC. As protein: CASSEDRDNEQFF.

The chain joins TRBV7-9 to TRBJ2-7, with D perhaps matching TRBD1 (6 bases). Germline values: CDR1 SEHNR, CDR2 FQNEAQ (reference sequence). The V and J ends lost 7 bases and 4 bases respectively, with 17 bases between them. The CDR3 covers 14 residues. CDR3 in amino acids: CASTLKDSAYEQYF. CDR3 nucleotides: TGTGCCAGCACCCTCAAGGACAGCGCGTACGAGCAGTACTTC. Full variable domain (remainder filled in from reference TRBV7-9 and TRBJ2-7): DTGVSQNPRHKITKRGQNVTFRCDPISEHNRLYWYRQTLGQGPEFLTYFQNEAQLEKSRLLSDRFSAERPKGSFSTLEIQRTEQGDSAMYLCASTLKDSAYEQYFGPGTRLTVT.

This rearrangement joins TRBV2 to TRBJ2-3; a weak D match, TRBD2 (7 bases). The CDR3 has 13 amino acids. Germline V gene data show CDR1 as SNHLY and CDR2 as FYNNEI. V was pared by 4 bases and J by 4 bases, with 9 bases between. The CDR3 DNA sequence: TGTGCCAGCAGTGGGGAGGGGGCAGATACGCAGTATTTT. Translating gives CASSGEGADTQYF.

The chain has TRBV5-4 and TRBJ1-3; the match to TRBD1 covers 8 bases. The CDR3 length is 18 residues. Germline V gene data show CDR1 as SGHNT and CDR2 as YYREEE (reference sequence). Trimming at V came to 4 bases and at J to 0 bases, leaving 12 bases not matched to a gene. CDR3 nucleotide sequence: TGTGCCAGCAGCATAAAGACCCCGGGACAGGCCTCTGGAAACACCATATATTTT. Translating gives CASSIKTPGQASGNTIYF. Full variable domain (remainder filled in from reference TRBV5-4 and TRBJ1-3): ETGVTQSPTHLIKTRGQQVTLRCSSQSGHNTVSWYQQALGQGPQFIFQYYREEENGRGNFPPRFSGLQFPNYSSELNVNALELDDSALYLCASSIKTPGQASGNTIYFGEGSWLTVV.

The chain has TRBV4-1 and TRBJ1-3; maybe TRBD1 (6 bases). The length of the CDR3 is 16 residues. V dropped 3 bases and J dropped 4 bases, with 16 bases sitting between them. Germline CDR1 MGHRA, CDR2 YSYEKL. The CDR3 loop is CASSQAKDSTGNTIYF. The DNA of the CDR3 is TGCGCCAGCAGCCAGGCTAAGGACAGCACCGGAAACACCATATATTTT.

This chain's CDR3 is CASSISGVSTDTQYF. In DNA, the CDR3 is TGTGCCAGCAGCATTAGTGGAGTTAGCACAGATACGCAGTATTTT. V is TRBV7-9 and J is TRBJ2-3, with D unclear. The CDR3 covers 15 residues. The V gene lost 5 bases and the J gene lost 0 bases, with 12 bases spanning the gap. Germline values: CDR1 SEHNR, CDR2 FQNEAQ (reference sequence).

V usage is TRBV13 and J usage is TRBJ1-4; 8 bases align to TRBD1. The germline V gene has CDR1 PRHDT and CDR2 FYEKMQ (reference sequence). Losses at the gene ends were 0 bases for V and 0 bases for J; bases not matched to a gene: 3. The CDR3 length is 17 residues. CDR3 amino acids: CASSLGRGRSTNEKLFF. The CDR3 bases are TGTGCCAGCAGCTTAGGCAGGGGGCGGTCAACTAATGAAAAACTGTTTTTT.

This rearrangement joins TRBV7-2 to TRBJ2-5; D possibly uses TRBD1 or TRBD2 (6 bases each). The last part of the DNA fits TRBJ2-7 better; the J call may be wrong. The CDR3 sequence is 15 residues long. CDR1 and CDR2 from the germline V gene are SGHTA and FQGNSA. The CDR3 coding sequence is TGTGCCAGCAGCCCCGAGGGGGGCCCCATCTACGAGCAGTACTTC. As protein: CASSPEGGPIYEQYF.

J is TRBJ2-7 and V is TRBV4-3, with D hard to call. V lost 0 bases to trimming and J lost 0 bases, with 6 bases between them. CDR1 is LGHNA and CDR2 is YSLEER in the germline V gene. This CDR3 spans 14 amino acids. This chain's CDR3 is CASSQDLNSYEQYF. DNA of the CDR3: TGCGCCAGCAGCCAAGATCTCAACTCCTACGAGCAGTACTTC.

CDR3: CASSPGLAGGLIDSYNEQFF. CDR3 nucleotides: TGTGCCAGCAGTCCTGGACTAGCGGGGGGACTGATCGACTCCTACAATGAGCAGTTCTTC. The genes are TRBV27 and TRBJ2-1; 14 positions agree with TRBD2. The CDR3 spans 20 residues. The J segment lost 0 bases and the V segment lost 5 bases, leaving 12 bases of the junction unmatched. Germline values: CDR1 MNHEY, CDR2 SMNVEV (reference sequence).

This chain joins TRBV5-4 and TRBJ2-3, with TRBD2 matching over 9 bases. Unmatched junction bases numbered 10, after V lost 5 bases and J lost 3 bases. The germline CDR1 and CDR2 sequences are SGHNT and YYREEE (reference sequence). The CDR3 has 16 residues. This CDR3 reads CASSSGTSMRTDTQYF. In nucleotides, the CDR3 is TGTGCCAGCAGTTCCGGGACTAGCATGAGGACAGATACGCAGTATTTT.

V and J are TRBV7-8 and TRBJ2-1; D is uncertain. There are 12 residues in the CDR3. V was pared by 2 bases and J by 8 bases, with 7 bases between. Germline CDR1 reads SGHVS; CDR2 reads FQNEAQ. CDR3 DNA: TGTGCCAGCAGCTTAAAGGGTGATGAGCAGTTCTTC. Translated, it gives CASSLKGDEQFF.

To note about this clone: Sequence at one end of the junction differs from germline and may be a read error. V is TRBV18 and J is TRBJ1-5, with D possibly matching TRBD1 (6 bases). The CDR3 loop spans 13 amino acids. Germline V gene data show CDR1 as KGHSH and CDR2 as LQKENI. The DNA for the CDR3 is TGTGCCAGCTCACCAGGGGGCAAGCAGCCCCAGCATTTT. The encoded protein is CASSPGGKQPQHF. The full variable domain, its missing parts supplied by reference TRBV18 and TRBJ1-5, is NAGVMQNPRHLVRRRGQEARLRCSPMKGHSHVYWYRQLPEEGLKFMVYLQKENIIDESGMPKERFSAEFPKEGPSILRIQQVVRGDSAAYFCASSPGGKQPQHFGDGTRLSIL.

The rearrangement joins TRBV5-1 to TRBJ2-3, with D possibly TRBD2 on 6 matching bases. CDR1 is SGHRS and CDR2 is YFSETQ in the germline V gene. This CDR3 spans 14 amino acids. The V end lost 1 base, the J end lost 1 base, and 7 bases lay between the germline ends. The CDR3 region has the DNA TGCGCCAGCAGCTTGTGGGGGGGCACAGATACGCAGTATTTT. Translating gives CASSLWGGTDTQYF.

J is TRBJ1-2 and V is TRBV6-5; D gene uncertain. Between the trimmed V and J ends, which lost 2 bases and 2 bases, there was a span of 9 bases. CDR1 MNHEY and CDR2 SVGAGI come from the germline V gene. The CDR3 has 14 residues. In nucleotides, the CDR3 is TGTGCCAGCAGTTACACAGACACCAACTATGGCTACACCTTC. This gives the protein CASSYTDTNYGYTF.

The chain has TRBV5-1 and TRBJ2-1; no reliable D call. Germline assignment: CDR1 SGHRS and CDR2 YFSETQ. The germline V and J ends were trimmed by 2 bases and 4 bases, with 10 bases remaining between them. CDR3 length: 14 residues. The CDR3 here is CASSFGIDYNEQFF. CDR3 bases: TGCGCCAGCAGCTTTGGGATCGATTACAATGAGCAGTTCTTC.